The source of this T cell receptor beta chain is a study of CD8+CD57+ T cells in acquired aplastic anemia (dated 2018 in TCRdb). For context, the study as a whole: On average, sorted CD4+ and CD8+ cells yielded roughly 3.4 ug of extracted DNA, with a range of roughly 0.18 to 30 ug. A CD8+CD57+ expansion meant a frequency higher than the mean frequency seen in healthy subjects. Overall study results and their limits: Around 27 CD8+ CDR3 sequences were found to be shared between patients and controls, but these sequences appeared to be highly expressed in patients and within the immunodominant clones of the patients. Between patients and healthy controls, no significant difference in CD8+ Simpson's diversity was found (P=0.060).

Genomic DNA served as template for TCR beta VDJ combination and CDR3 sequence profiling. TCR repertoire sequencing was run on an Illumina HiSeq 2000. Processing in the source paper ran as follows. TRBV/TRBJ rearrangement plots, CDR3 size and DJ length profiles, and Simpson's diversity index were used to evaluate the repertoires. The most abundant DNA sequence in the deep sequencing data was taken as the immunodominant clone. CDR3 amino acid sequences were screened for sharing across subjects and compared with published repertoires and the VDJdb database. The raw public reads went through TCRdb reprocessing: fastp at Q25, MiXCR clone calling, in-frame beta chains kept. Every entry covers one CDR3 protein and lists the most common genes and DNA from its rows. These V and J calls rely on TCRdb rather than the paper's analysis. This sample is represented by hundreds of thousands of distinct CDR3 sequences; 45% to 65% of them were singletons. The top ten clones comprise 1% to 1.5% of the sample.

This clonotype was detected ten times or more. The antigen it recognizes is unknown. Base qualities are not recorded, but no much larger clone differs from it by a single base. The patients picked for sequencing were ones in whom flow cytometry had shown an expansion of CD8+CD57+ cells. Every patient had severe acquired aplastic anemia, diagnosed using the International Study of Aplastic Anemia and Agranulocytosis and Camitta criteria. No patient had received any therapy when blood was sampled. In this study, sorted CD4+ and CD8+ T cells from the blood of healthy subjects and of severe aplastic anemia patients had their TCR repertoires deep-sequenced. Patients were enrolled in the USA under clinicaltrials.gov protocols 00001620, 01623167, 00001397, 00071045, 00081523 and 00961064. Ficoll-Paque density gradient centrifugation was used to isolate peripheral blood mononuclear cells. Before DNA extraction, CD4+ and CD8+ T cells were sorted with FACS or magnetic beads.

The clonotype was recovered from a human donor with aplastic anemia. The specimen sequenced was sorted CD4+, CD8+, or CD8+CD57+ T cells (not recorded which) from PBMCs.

CDR3 region: CASRGHGTPNYEQYF. In nucleotides, the sequence is TGTGCCAGCAGAGGCCACGGGACACCTAACTACGAGCAGTACTTC. This chain is built from TRBV6-1 and TRBJ2-7, with TRBD1 tentatively as D gene (6 bases match). Cut back by 6 bases and 3 bases, the V and J ends lie 18 bases apart. The CDR3 has 15 amino acids, counting the end cysteine and phenylalanine. Just the 45-base CDR3 DNA is kept, in frame starting at base 1. CDR1 MNHNS and CDR2 SASEGT were looked up in the germline V gene.